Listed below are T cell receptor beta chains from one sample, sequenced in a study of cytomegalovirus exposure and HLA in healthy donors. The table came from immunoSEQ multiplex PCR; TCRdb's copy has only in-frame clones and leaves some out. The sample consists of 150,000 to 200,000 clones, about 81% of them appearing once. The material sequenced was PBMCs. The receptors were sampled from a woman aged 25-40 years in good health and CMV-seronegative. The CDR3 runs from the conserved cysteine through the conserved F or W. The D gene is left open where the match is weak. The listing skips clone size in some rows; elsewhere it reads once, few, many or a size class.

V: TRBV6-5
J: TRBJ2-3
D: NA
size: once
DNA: TGTGCCAGCGTCAGCGACACAGATACGCAGTATTTT
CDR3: CASVSDTDTQYF

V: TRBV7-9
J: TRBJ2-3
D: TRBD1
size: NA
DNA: TGTGCCAGCAGCTTAGGGACAGGGAGAGATACGCAGTATTTT
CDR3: CASSLGTGRDTQYF

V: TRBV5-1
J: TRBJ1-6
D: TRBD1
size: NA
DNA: TGCGCCAGCAGCTTGGAGCCGACAGGGGCCTATAATTCACCCCTCCACTTT
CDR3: CASSLEPTGAYNSPLHF

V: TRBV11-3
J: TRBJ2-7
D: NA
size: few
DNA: TGTGCCAGCAGCCCGGGGAGGATGGGTGAGCAGTACTTC
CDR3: CASSPGRMGEQYF

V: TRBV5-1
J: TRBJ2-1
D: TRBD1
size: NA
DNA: TGCGCCAGCAGCTTTAAGGGGGCGGTCCTTTCCTACAATGAGCAGTTCTTC
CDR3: CASSFKGAVLSYNEQFF

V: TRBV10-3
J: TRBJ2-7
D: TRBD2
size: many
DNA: TGTGCCATCAGCCCTCGACTAGCGGGCGAGGCAGCCTACGAGCAGTACTTC
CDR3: CAISPRLAGEAAYEQYF

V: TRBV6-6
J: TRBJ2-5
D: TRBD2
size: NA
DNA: TGTGCCAGCAGTCGGACTAGCGGCGAAGAGACCCAGTACTTC
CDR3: CASSRTSGEETQYF

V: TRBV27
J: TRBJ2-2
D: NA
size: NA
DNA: TGTGCCAGCAGTTTATTACTGACCGGGGAGCTGTTTTTT
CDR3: CASSLLLTGELFF

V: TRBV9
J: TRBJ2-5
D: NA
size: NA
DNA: TGTGCCAGCAGCGCTAAAGAGACCCAGTACTTC
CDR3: CASSAKETQYF

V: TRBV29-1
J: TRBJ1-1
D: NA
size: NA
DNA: TGCAGCGTTGTCAGGGTTTCAGCCACTGAAGCTTTCTTT
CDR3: CSVVRVSATEAFF

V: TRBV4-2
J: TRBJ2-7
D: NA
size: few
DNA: TGTGCCAGCAGCCAAGATCCCTCTACCGAGCAGTACTTC
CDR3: CASSQDPSTEQYF

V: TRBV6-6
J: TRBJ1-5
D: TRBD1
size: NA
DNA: TGTGCCAGCAGTGAGGACAGGGGGCATAATCAGCCCCAGCATTTT
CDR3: CASSEDRGHNQPQHF

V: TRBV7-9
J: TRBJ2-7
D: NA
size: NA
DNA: TGTGCCAGCAGCCTCGGAGGGGGCTCGGACGAGCAGTACTTC
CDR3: CASSLGGGSDEQYF

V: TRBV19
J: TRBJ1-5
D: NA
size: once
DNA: TGTGCCAGTACGCCCGGGGTGATACAGCCCCAGCATTTT
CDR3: CASTPGVIQPQHF

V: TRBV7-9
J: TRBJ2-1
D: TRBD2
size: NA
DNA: TGTGCCAGCAGGACGGGACTAGTGTCCAATGAGCAGTTCTTC
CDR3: CASRTGLVSNEQFF

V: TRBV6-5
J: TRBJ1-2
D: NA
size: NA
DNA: TGTGCCAGCAGTTACTGGCGGGGCGCATATGGCTACACCTTC
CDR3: CASSYWRGAYGYTF

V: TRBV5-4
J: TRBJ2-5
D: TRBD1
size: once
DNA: TGTGCCAGCAGCTTGGCCGGACAGGGATTAAAGGGTGGGACCCAGTACTTC
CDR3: CASSLAGQGLKGGTQYF

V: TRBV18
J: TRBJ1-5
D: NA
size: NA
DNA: TGTGCCAGCTCACGCTATTCCGTGCTCTCCCACAATCAGCCCCAGCATTTT
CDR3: CASSRYSVLSHNQPQHF

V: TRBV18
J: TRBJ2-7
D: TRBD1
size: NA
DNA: TGTGCCAGCTCACCACTACCCGGGACAGGGGCCTACGAGCAGTACTTC
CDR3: CASSPLPGTGAYEQYF

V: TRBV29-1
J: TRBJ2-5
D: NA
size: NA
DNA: TGCAGCGTTGATCCTCTGACAGAAGGAGAGACCCAGTACTTC
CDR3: CSVDPLTEGETQYF